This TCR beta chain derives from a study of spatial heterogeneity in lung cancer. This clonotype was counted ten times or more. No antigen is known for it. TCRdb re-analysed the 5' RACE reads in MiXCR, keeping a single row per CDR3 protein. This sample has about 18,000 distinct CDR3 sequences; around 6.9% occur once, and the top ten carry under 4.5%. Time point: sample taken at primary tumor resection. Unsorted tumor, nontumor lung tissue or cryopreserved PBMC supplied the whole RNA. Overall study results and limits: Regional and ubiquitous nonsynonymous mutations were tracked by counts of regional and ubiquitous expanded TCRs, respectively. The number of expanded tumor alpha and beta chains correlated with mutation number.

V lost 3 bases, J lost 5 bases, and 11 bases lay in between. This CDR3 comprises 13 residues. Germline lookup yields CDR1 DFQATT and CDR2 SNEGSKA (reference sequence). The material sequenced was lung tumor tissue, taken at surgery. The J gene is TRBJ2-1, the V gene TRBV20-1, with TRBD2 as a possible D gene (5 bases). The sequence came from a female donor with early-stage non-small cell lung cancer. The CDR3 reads CSASLNSDNEQFF. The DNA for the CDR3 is TGCAGTGCTAGCTTAAATAGCGACAATGAGCAGTTCTTC.